What follows describes a single T cell receptor beta chain. Its antigen is currently unknown. The sample is drawn from a study of cytomegalovirus exposure and HLA in healthy donors. Whole-study results and caveats: Data from an earlier analysis indicated that most TCR beta V segments were productive either about 87% or about 30% of the time. Most CMV-associated TCR beta chains appeared HLA-restricted in a later analysis. A missense variant in DCLRE1C was later tied to TCR beta V- and J-gene trimming.

Trimming removed 2 bases from V and 3 bases from J, with 2 bases in between. This CDR3 has 12 residues. The germline CDR1 and CDR2 sequences are SGHRS and YFSETQ. It was with 60 Vbeta and 13 Jbeta primers that the PCR ran. Repertoires were generated with immunoSEQ multiplex PCR, while TCRdb's copy carries only in-frame clones and drops some. The sample holds roughly 150,000 clones, roughly 79% seen once. The TCR was taken from a middle-aged woman in good health and CMV-seronegative. The chain recombines TRBV5-1 with TRBJ2-2, with D unclear. The specimen was PBMCs. The CDR3: CASSFDTGELFF. The CDR3 DNA reads as TGCGCCAGCAGCTTCGACACCGGGGAGCTGTTTTTT.